This TCR beta chain was observed in a study of glioma-infiltrating T cells. At the level of the study: WHO grade II oligodendrogliomas or astrocytomas, plus non-recurrent WHO grade IV glioblastomas, were sampled. Study-wide results and limits: Shared blood CDR3 signature motifs marked patients with low tissue-blood divergence.

Using RNA template, CDR3s of TCR alpha and beta were amplified with iRepertoire arm-PCR. TCRdb re-called the multiplex PCR reads through MiXCR, storing one row per CDR3 protein. The sample lists fewer than 500,000 distinct CDR3 sequences; approximately 42% were seen once. The V gene's germline CDR1 is MGHRA and CDR2 YSYEKL. V lost 2 bases to trimming and J lost 16 bases, with 15 bases between them. This CDR3 is 12 amino acids long. This clonotype occurred many times. Its target is not known. This chain uses TRBV4-1 with TRBJ1-3, with no clear D. The source material was glioma tissue, nonneoplastic brain tissue, or PBMCs (not recorded which). This clonotype was obtained from a human donor with low-grade glioma or glioblastoma, undergoing nonglioma brain surgery, or in good health (not recorded which). Here the CDR3 DNA reads TGCGCCAGCAGCCAATCTCTAGGACGGCTGTATTTT. Its protein is CASSQSLGRLYF.